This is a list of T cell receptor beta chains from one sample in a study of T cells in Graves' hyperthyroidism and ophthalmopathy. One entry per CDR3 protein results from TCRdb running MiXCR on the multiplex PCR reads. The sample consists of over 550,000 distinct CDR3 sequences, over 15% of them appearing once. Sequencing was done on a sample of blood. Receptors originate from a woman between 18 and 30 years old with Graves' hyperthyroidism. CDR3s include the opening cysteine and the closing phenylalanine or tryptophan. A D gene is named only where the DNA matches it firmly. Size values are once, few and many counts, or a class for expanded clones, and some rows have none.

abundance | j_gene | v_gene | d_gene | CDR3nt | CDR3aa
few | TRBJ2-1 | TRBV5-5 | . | TGTGCCAGCAGCTTCGGGAGCCTCCCCTACAATGAGCAGTTCTTC | CASSFGSLPYNEQFF
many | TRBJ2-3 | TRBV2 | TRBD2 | TGTGCCAGCAAACCTAGCGGATACACAGATACGCAGTATTTT | CASKPSGYTDTQYF
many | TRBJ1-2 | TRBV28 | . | TGTGCCAGCGGGCGGGCCTTATATGGCTACACCTTC | CASGRALYGYTF
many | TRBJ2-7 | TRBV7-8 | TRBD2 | TGTGCCAGCAGCTTTGGGCTAGCGGGAGGGCGGAATTACGAGCAGTACTTC | CASSFGLAGGRNYEQYF
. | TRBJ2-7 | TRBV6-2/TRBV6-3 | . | TGTGCCAGCAGTACGCCGGGACATATGAGCCACGAGCAGTACTTC | CASSTPGHMSHEQYF
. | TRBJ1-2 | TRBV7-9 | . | TGTGCCAGCAGCTCCCCGGGCTCCTATGGCTACACCTTC | CASSSPGSYGYTF
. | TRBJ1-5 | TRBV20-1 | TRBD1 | TGCAGTGCTAGAGACGTGACAGGGTTCGTTCAGCCCCAGCATTTT | CSARDVTGFVQPQHF
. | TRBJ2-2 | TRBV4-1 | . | TGCGCCAGCAGCCAAGTGGAGCTCGGGGCCGGGGAGCTGTTTTTT | CASSQVELGAGELFF
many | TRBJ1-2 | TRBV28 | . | TGTGCCAGCAGTTTCGAAGGAACAGCAAGTACTAACTATGGCTACACCTTC | CASSFEGTASTNYGYTF
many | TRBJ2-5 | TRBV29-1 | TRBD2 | TGCAGCGTTGAAGGTACTAGCGGGAGGGGCGACCAAGAGACCCAGTACTTC | CSVEGTSGRGDQETQYF
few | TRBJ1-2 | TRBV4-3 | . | TGCGCCAGCAGCCAAGAACGGCAGGGATATGGCTACACCTTC | CASSQERQGYGYTF
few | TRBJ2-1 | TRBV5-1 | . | TGCGCCAGCAGCTTGGTTCGAGGGGGGTTTTTCAATGAGCAGTTCTTC | CASSLVRGGFFNEQFF
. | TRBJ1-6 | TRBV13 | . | TGTGCCAGCAGTGAAGGCCCCAGTAATTCACCCCTCCACTTT | CASSEGPSNSPLHF
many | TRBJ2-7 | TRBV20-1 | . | TGCAGTGCTAGAGATCAGGGGCCGGCGGCCGAGCAGTACTTC | CSARDQGPAAEQYF